This T cell receptor beta chain was recorded in a study of shared clonotypes between healthy human individuals. For the study at large: The study drew on a couple of women and a few men aged 18 to 49 as donors.

This CDR3 is built from 15 residues. The V end lost 3 bases, the J end lost 0 bases, and 10 bases lay between the germline ends. The V gene's germline CDR1 is SGHKS and CDR2 YYEKEE (reference sequence). Assay: immunoSEQ multiplex PCR; the TCRdb copy retains only in-frame clones and omits some. Among 2 million to 2.5 million clones, around 93% were seen once, and the ten largest hold roughly 0.34%. The J gene is TRBJ1-3, the V gene TRBV5-5; no reliable D call. This receptor was obtained from a man aged 18 to 30 in good health. Some clones in this sample may be carry-over from other donors' samples. Sequencing was done on a sample of naive CD4+ T cells from PBMCs. Subset given: CD45RA+ positively selected. CDR3 nucleotides: TGTGCCAGCAGCTCGACACGGACCTCTGGAAACACCATATATTTT. Translation gives CASSSTRTSGNTIYF.